The present T cell receptor (beta chain) was sequenced within a study of cytomegalovirus exposure and HLA in healthy donors. PCR primers comprised 60 Vbeta and 13 Jbeta primers. Some clones are missing from TCRdb's copy, which holds only in-frame ones; the method was immunoSEQ multiplex PCR. The sample lists approximately 170,000 clones, about two thirds occurring once. This CDR3 has 15 amino acids. The germline gives CDR1 SGHVS, CDR2 FNYEAQ. V gave up 5 bases and J gave up 4 bases; unmatched junction bases: 8. This clone appeared a single time. The genes are TRBV7-6 and TRBJ2-7; TRBD2 aligns across 10 bases. Sequences were obtained from PBMCs. The sequence was collected from a young woman in good health and CMV-seropositive. The CDR3 DNA reads TGTGCCAGCAGCGAAAGGACTAGCGGAAGATACGAGCAGTACTTC. It yields the protein CASSERTSGRYEQYF.